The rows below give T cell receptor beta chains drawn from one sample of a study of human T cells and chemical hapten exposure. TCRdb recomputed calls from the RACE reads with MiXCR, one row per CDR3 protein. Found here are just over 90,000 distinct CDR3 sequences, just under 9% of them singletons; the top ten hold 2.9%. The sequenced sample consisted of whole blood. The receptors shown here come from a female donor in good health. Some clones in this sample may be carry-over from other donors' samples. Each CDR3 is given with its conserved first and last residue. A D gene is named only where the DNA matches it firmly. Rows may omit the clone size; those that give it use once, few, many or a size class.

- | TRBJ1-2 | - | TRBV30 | TGTGCCTGGGTCGACGGTAACTATGGCTACACCTTC | CAWVDGNYGYTF
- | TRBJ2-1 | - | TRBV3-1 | TGTGCCAGCAGCCAAACCGGTGAGCAGTTCTTC | CASSQTGEQFF
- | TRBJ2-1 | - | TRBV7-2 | TGTGCCAGCAGCTTTAGTCGCGGAAGCTCCTACAATGAGCAGTTCTTC | CASSFSRGSSYNEQFF
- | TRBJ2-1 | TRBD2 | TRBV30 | TGTGCCTGGCGACTAGCGGGAGGGGGCTACAATGAGCAGTTCTTC | CAWRLAGGGYNEQFF
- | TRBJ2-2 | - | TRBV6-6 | TGTGCCAGCCGGACGAACAGGGCCGGATTGACCGGGGAGCTGTTTTTT | CASRTNRAGLTGELFF
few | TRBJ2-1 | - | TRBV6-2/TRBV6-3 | TGTGCCAGCACCGCACTAGCAACGGTTAATAATGAGCAGTTCTTC | CASTALATVNNEQFF
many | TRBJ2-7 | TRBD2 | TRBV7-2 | TGTGCCAGCAGCAGGCAGACTAGCGGGAGCTACGAGCAGTACTTC | CASSRQTSGSYEQYF
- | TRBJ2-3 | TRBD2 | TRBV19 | TGTGCCACCTCCCTAGCGGATATCACAGATACGCAGTATTTT | CATSLADITDTQYF
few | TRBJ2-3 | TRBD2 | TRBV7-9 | TGTGCCAGCAGTTGGGGACTAGCGGGAGCAGATACGCAGTATTTT | CASSWGLAGADTQYF
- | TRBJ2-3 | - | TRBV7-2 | TGTGCCAGCAGCTTCTATATCAGCACAGATACGCAGTATTTT | CASSFYISTDTQYF
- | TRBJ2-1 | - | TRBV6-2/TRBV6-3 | TGTGCCAGCACCCCAGCCCAACTAGAGGGTTTCAATGAGCAGTTCTTC | CASTPAQLEGFNEQFF
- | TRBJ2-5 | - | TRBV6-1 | TGTGCCAGCCGTCTGGTGGACCAGGCCGGAGGCGAGACCCAGTACTTC | CASRLVDQAGGETQYF
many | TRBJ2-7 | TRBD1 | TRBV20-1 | TGCAGTGCTAGAGATTCTAGTTCGGGACAGGGAGCTCCCGAGCAGTACTTC | CSARDSSSGQGAPEQYF
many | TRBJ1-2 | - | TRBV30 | TGTGCCTGGAAGGGAGTGGGGGGCTTAAACTATGGCTACACCTTC | CAWKGVGGLNYGYTF
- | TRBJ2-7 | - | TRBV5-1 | TGCGCCAGCAGCATATTCCAGGGGTCACGTCCCTACGAGCAGTACTTC | CASSIFQGSRPYEQYF
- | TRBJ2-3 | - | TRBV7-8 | TGTGCCAGCAGCTTGCTACGCACAGATACGCAGTATTTT | CASSLLRTDTQYF
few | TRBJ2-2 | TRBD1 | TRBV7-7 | TGTGCTAGCAGCTTACAGGGGCCGAACACCGGGGAGCTGTTTTTT | CASSLQGPNTGELFF
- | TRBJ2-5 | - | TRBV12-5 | TGTGCTAGTGGTTTGTCATGGGAGACCCAGTACTTC | CASGLSWETQYF
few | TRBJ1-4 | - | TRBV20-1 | TGCAGTGCTAGACCAGCAGGGGAGGAAAAACTGTTTTTT | CSARPAGEEKLFF
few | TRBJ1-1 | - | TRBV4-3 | TGCGCCAGCAGCCAAAAAGGCGGCACTGAAGCTTTCTTT | CASSQKGGTEAFF
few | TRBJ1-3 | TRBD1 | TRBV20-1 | TGCAGTGCTAGACCCCCCGACAGGGAGGGAAACACCATATATTTT | CSARPPDREGNTIYF
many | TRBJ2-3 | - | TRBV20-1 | TGCAGTGCTACAAAACTCGGACAGACAGATACGCAGTATTTT | CSATKLGQTDTQYF
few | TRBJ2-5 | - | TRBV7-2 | TGTGCCAGCAGCTTAGCGCCAATCCAAGAGACCCAGTACTTC | CASSLAPIQETQYF
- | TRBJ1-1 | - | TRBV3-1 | TGTGCCAGCAGCTCAAACGGGGACGGGGAAGCTTTCTTT | CASSSNGDGEAFF
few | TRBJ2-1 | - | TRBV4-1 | TGCGCCAGCAGCCACCAGGGGCCGAACAATGAGCAGTTCTTC | CASSHQGPNNEQFF
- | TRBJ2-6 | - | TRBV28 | TGTGCCAGCACTGGTAGGGCTGAAAACTCTGGGGCCAACGTCCTGACTTTC | CASTGRAENSGANVLTF
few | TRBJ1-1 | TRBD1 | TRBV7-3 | TGTGCCAGCAGCCCAGCAGGAGGACAGGGGGTCACTGAAGCTTTCTTT | CASSPAGGQGVTEAFF
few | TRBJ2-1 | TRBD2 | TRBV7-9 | TGTGCCAGCAGCTTAGTCTTGGCTAGCGGGAGAGATGAGCAGTTCTTC | CASSLVLASGRDEQFF
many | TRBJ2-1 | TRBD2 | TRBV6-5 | TGTGCCAGCAGTTCCGTACTAGCGGGACCGCAGTTCTTC | CASSSVLAGPQFF
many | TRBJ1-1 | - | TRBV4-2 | TGTGCCAGCAGCCCCCTGGGGCCGGGCACTGAAGCTTTCTTT | CASSPLGPGTEAFF
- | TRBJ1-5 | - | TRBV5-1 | TGCGCCAGCAGCTTGTTGGAGGGTAGTCAGCCCCAGCATTTT | CASSLLEGSQPQHF
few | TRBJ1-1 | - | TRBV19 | TGTGCCAGTAGTATACGACACGCCCCGGGCCACACTGAAGCTTTCTTT | CASSIRHAPGHTEAFF
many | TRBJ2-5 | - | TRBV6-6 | TGTGCCAGCAGTTACTCGGAAATTCAAGAGACCCAGTACTTC | CASSYSEIQETQYF
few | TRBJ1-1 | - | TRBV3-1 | TGTGCCAGCAGCCATAGGAACACTGAAGCTTTCTTT | CASSHRNTEAFF
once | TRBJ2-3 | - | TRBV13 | TGTGCCAGCAGCTTAAGGGCCCAGGAAACAACAGATACGCAGTATTTT | CASSLRAQETTDTQYF
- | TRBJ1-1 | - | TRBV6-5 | TGTGCCAGCAGTTACTCTGAGGGTAGCACTGAAGCTTTCTTT | CASSYSEGSTEAFF
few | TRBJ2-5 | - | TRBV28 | TGTGCCAGCAGCCCAGTCCTTTGGGGAGAGACCCAGTACTTC | CASSPVLWGETQYF
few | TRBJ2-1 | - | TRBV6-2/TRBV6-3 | TGTGCCAGCAGTAAGTCGCCGGGGCTAGAAGGAGATGAGCAGTTCTTC | CASSKSPGLEGDEQFF
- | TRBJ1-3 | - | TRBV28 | TGTGCCAGCAGTTCCACCACCCACTTGGAGGCTGGAAACACCATATATTTT | CASSSTTHLEAGNTIYF
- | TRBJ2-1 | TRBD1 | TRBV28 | TGTGCCAGCAGTTTAGGGACAGTCTTTAATGAGCAGTTCTTC | CASSLGTVFNEQFF
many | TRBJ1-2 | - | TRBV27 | TGTGCCAGCAGTTTATCGGACAATGGAGGCTACACCTTC | CASSLSDNGGYTF
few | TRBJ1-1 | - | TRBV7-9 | TGTGCCAGCAGCTTAGAGGGGAACACTGAAGCTTTCTTT | CASSLEGNTEAFF
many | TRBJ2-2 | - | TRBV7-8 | TGTGCCAGCAGCTCCTCCCCGTCTGCGGCCGGGGAGCTGTTTTTT | CASSSSPSAAGELFF
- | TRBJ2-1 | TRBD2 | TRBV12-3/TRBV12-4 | TGTGCCAGCAGAAAGGGACTAGCGGGAGACACCTACAATGAGCAGTTCTTC | CASRKGLAGDTYNEQFF
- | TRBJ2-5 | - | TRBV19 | TGTGCCAGTAAGAATAGCGGAGCGATACAAGAGACCCAGTACTTC | CASKNSGAIQETQYF
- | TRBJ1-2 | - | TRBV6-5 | TGTGCCAGCGCAGACAGGTCCTATGGCTACACCTTC | CASADRSYGYTF
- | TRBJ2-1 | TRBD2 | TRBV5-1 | TGCGCCAGCAGCTTGGGGCGACTAGCGGGAGGGAATGAGCAGTTCTTC | CASSLGRLAGGNEQFF
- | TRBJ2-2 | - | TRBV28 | TGTGCCAGCAGTCCCCAAGCCGGGGAGCTGTTTTTT | CASSPQAGELFF
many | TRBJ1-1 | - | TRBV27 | TGTGCCAGCAGTAACCGACAGAGCACTGAAGCTTTCTTT | CASSNRQSTEAFF
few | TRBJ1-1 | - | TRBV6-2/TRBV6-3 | TGTGCCAGCAGTTACTCGAGGCTCGGGTCTCCTGAAGCTTTCTTT | CASSYSRLGSPEAFF
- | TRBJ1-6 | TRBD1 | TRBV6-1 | TGTGCCAGCAGCCAGACAGGGGGTTCACCCCTCCACTTT | CASSQTGGSPLHF
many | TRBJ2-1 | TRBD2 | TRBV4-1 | TGCGCCAGCAGCCAAGGATCAGCGGGAGAGAACAATGAGCAGTTCTTC | CASSQGSAGENNEQFF
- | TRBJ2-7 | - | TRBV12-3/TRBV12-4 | TGTGCCAGCAGTTTGGGCGTTCGCGACAGCGACGAGCAGTACTTC | CASSLGVRDSDEQYF
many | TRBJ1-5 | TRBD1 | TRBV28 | TGTGCCAGCAGGACAGGGGGAGGAGATCAGCCCCAGCATTTT | CASRTGGGDQPQHF
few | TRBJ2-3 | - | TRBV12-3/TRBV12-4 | TGTGCCAGCAGTCCCACCCGAACAGATACGCAGTATTTT | CASSPTRTDTQYF